Sequencing of this TCR beta chain was carried out in a study of blood T cell repertoires in COVID-19. In the study overall: Samples of COVID-19 (acute and convalescent) were obtained from the United States, Italy and Spain.

In the study's own analysis: Estimation of nucleated cell counts was performed using reference gene primer amplification. The protocol was immunoSEQ multiplex PCR, while the TCRdb copy is restricted to in-frame clones and leaves out a portion. V, J and clone size reflect that table, while D and trimming were determined from the DNA. The sample lists a few hundred thousand clones, 90% occurring once. This clone was counted between two and nine times. Trimming shortened V by 3 bases and J by 7 bases, and 18 bases separated the two germline ends. In germline, CDR1 is DFQATT, CDR2 SNEGSKA (reference sequence). The CDR3 is made up of 14 amino acids.

This chain joins TRBV20-1 and TRBJ1-1, with a possible D match to TRBD1 (6 bases). This sequence was found in a woman between 18 and 30 years old with acute COVID-19. The sequencing sample was made of PBMCs or T cells enriched from blood (not recorded which). The CDR3: CSASGPPGAGEAFF. Written as DNA, the CDR3 is TGCAGTGCTAGTGGGCCACCAGGGGCTGGTGAAGCTTTCTTT.